This T cell receptor (beta chain) came from a study of OX40 agonist ivuxolimab in advanced cancers. Study conclusions and caveats: The study did not work out the antigen specificity of the expanded peripheral T cells.

Clones were sequenced by immunoSEQ multiplex PCR, and TCRdb holds only the in-frame ones, with some missing. The sample consists of around 30,000 clones, roughly 92% of them appearing once. Germline CDR1 is MNHEY and CDR2 is SMNVEV (reference sequence). The CDR3 sequence is 15 residues long. V was clipped by 3 bases and J by 4 bases, with 15 bases between them. Notes on this clone: The target antigen is unknown.

The chain has TRBV27 and TRBJ1-2; D might be TRBD1 (5 bases). The source is an adult with an advanced solid tumor such as melanoma, head and neck, liver or kidney cancer. The source material was CD4+ or CD8+ T cells sorted from blood, sampled in a trial of the OX40 agonist ivuxolimab. The CDR3, as DNA: TGTGCCAGCAGTTTGGGACCGTTAACGGGCTATGGCTACACCTTC. Its translation is CASSLGPLTGYGYTF.